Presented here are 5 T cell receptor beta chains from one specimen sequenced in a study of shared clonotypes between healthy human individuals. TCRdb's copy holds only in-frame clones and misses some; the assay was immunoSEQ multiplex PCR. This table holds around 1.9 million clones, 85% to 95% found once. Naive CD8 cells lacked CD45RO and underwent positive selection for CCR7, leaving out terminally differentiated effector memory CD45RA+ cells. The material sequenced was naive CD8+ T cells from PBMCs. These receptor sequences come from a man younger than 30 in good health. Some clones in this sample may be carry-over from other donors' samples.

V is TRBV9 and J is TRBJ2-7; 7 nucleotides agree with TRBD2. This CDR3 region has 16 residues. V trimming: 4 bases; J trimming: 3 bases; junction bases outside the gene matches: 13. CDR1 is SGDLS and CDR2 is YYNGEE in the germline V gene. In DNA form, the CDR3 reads TGTGCCAGCAGCCCAGATCTGACTAGCTGGATCTACGAGCAGTACTTC. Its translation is CASSPDLTSWIYEQYF.

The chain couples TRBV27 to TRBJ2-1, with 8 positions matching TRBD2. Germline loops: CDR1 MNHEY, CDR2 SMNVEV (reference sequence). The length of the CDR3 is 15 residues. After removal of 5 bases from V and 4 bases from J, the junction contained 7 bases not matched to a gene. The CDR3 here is CASSLSGDGYNEQFF. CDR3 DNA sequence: TGTGCCAGCAGTCTTAGCGGGGACGGTTACAATGAGCAGTTCTTC.

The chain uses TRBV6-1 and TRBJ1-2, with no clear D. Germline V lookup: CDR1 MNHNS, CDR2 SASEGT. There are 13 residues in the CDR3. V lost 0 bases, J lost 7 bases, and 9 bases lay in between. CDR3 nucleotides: TGTGCCAGCAGTGAAGCGAAGATCGGTGGCTACACCTTC. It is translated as CASSEAKIGGYTF.

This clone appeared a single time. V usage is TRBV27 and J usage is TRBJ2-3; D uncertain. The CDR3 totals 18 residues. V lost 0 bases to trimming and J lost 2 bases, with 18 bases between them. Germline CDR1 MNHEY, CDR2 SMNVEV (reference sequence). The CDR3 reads CASSLSIGLQSYTDTQYF. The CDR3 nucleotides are TGTGCCAGCAGTTTATCGATAGGGTTGCAGTCTTACACAGATACGCAGTATTTT.

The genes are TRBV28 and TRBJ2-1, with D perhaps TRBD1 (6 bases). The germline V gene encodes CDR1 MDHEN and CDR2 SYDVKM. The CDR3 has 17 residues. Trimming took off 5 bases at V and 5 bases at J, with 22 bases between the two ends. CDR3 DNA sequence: TGTGCCAGCAGTCCCTGGACAGCGGAGACCTTAAACAATGAGCAGTTCTTC. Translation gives CASSPWTAETLNNEQFF.